Below, 16 T cell receptor beta chains from the same sample are listed, as sequenced in a study of blood T cell repertoires in COVID-19. Clones were sequenced by immunoSEQ multiplex PCR, and TCRdb holds only the in-frame ones, with some missing. The data show approximately 250,000 clones, about 93% seen once. The sequencing input was peripheral blood. These TCRs come from a man aged 25 to 40 with COVID-19, enrolled during active disease.

CDR3 sequence reads: CASSTQGQVRAYNEQFF. The CDR3 DNA reads TGCGCCAGCAGCACCCAAGGACAGGTCAGGGCCTACAATGAGCAGTTCTTC. The chain carries TRBV5-1 and TRBJ2-1, with TRBD1 matching 7 bases. Germline lookup yields CDR1 SGHRS and CDR2 YFSETQ. This CDR3 has 17 residues. Trimming took 4 bases from V and 2 from J; bases not matched to a gene: 12.

The chain links TRBV5-1 to TRBJ1-3; 7 bases align to TRBD1. CDR1 and CDR2 from the germline V gene are SGHRS and YFSETQ. The CDR3 has 16 amino acids. With V trimmed by 4 bases and J by 1 base, 8 bases remained unmatched. The CDR3 loop reads CASSPGQSSSGNTIYF. As DNA, the CDR3 is TGCGCCAGCAGCCCGGGACAGAGCTCTTCTGGAAACACCATATATTTT.

V usage is TRBV4-1 and J usage is TRBJ1-1; TRBD1 agrees at 11 bases. CDR1 is MGHRA and CDR2 is YSYEKL in the germline V gene. Losses at the gene ends were 4 bases for V and 4 bases for J; bases not matched to a gene: 14. The CDR3 contains 18 residues. The CDR3 region has the DNA TGCGCCAGCAGCCTAACCGGGACAGGGGGGCGCCGTAGCACTGAAGCTTTCTTT. Translation: CASSLTGTGGRRSTEAFF.

This clone has just one count. The genes are TRBV12-3 or TRBV12-4 and TRBJ1-1; 7 nucleotides align to TRBD1. Trimming removed 5 bases from V and 6 bases from J; junction bases left unmatched: 6. The CDR3 sequence is 13 residues long. In DNA form, the CDR3 reads TGTGCCAGCAGTCTACAGGGGACGGCTGAAGCTTTCTTT. Translating gives CASSLQGTAEAFF.

J is TRBJ1-5 and V is TRBV10-3; 8 positions match TRBD1. The CDR3 extends over 16 amino acids. Per germline, CDR1 ENHRY and CDR2 SYGVKD. Germline trimming cut 11 bases from V and 3 bases from J; bases unmatched to any gene: 15. CDR3 sequence (DNA): TGTGCCGCCGGAGGACAGGGAGGAATCAACAATCAGCCCCAGCATTTT. It specifies CAAGGQGGINNQPQHF.

This chain joins TRBV12-3 or TRBV12-4 and TRBJ2-7, with D possibly TRBD1 on 6 matching bases. V lost 3 bases to trimming and J lost 8 bases, with 11 bases between them. The CDR3 totals 12 residues. CDR3: CASSFGGDKQYF. CDR3 sequence (DNA): TGTGCCAGCAGTTTTGGTGGGGACAAGCAGTACTTC.

The chain couples TRBV27 to TRBJ1-5; TRBD1 agrees at 7 bases. The CDR3 extends over 12 amino acids. From germline, CDR1 is MNHEY and CDR2 SMNVEV (reference sequence). With 7 bases clipped from V and 7 bases from J, the junction kept 4 bases outside the gene matches. In DNA form, the CDR3 reads TGTGCCAGCACTACAGGGGAACAGCCCCAGCATTTT. Translation: CASTTGEQPQHF.

The gene calls are TRBV6-5 and TRBJ2-1; TRBD2 aligns across 11 bases. The V and J ends lost 6 bases and 2 bases, in that order; junction bases with no gene match: 3. From germline, CDR1 is MNHEY and CDR2 SVGAGI. CDR3 length: 15 amino acids. For the CDR3, the DNA is TGTGCCAGCAGAGAGACTAGCGGGGCCTACAATGAGCAGTTCTTC. Translated: CASRETSGAYNEQFF.

The V and J genes are TRBV5-4 and TRBJ1-1; possibly TRBD1 for D (5 bases). The CDR3 consists of 16 residues. V lost 4 bases, J lost 1 base, and 17 bases lay in between. Germline-derived CDR1 and CDR2 are SGHNT and YYREEE (reference sequence). DNA of the CDR3: TGTGCCAGCAGCCATACACCCTTGGGGCCGAACACTGAAGCTTTCTTT. Its protein is CASSHTPLGPNTEAFF.

The chain combines TRBV7-9 with TRBJ1-4, with D possibly TRBD1 on 6 matching bases. The CDR3 has 15 residues. V lost 4 bases, J lost 7 bases, and 16 bases lay in between. Germline lookup yields CDR1 SEHNR and CDR2 FQNEAQ (reference sequence). CDR3 in DNA: TGTGCCAGCAGCTCCCGACAGGTTGAGGTTGAAAAACTGTTTTTT. Translation: CASSSRQVEVEKLFF.

This chain joins TRBV7-9 and TRBJ2-5; possible D gene TRBD1, 5 bases. Germline assignment: CDR1 SEHNR and CDR2 FQNEAQ (reference sequence). CDR3 length equals 15 residues. The V end lost 5 bases, the J end lost 2 bases, and 15 bases lay between the germline ends. CDR3 DNA sequence: TGTGCCAGCAGCGTACCTCGACAGACACAAGAGACCCAGTACTTC. It codes for CASSVPRQTQETQYF.

The V and J genes are TRBV5-5 and TRBJ1-1; 7 nucleotides agree with TRBD1. The germline CDR1 and CDR2 sequences are SGHKS and YYEKEE (reference sequence). V lost 0 bases to trimming and J lost 1 base; unmatched junction nucleotides: 6. The CDR3 contains 16 residues. The chain's CDR3 is CASSLVVGQQNTEAFF. For the CDR3, the DNA is TGTGCCAGCAGCTTGGTCGTGGGACAGCAGAACACTGAAGCTTTCTTT.

CDR3 coding DNA: TGCGCCAGCAGCCCGATTACAGGGGACGGCTATGGCTACACCTTC. Residues: CASSPITGDGYGYTF. The chain uses TRBV4-1 and TRBJ1-2, with 7 bases fitting TRBD1. The germline V gene encodes CDR1 MGHRA and CDR2 YSYEKL. Losses at the gene ends were 4 bases for V and 4 bases for J; bases not matched to a gene: 9. The CDR3 consists of 15 residues.

There are a few counts of this clone. This sequence joins TRBV19 and TRBJ2-5, with D tentatively TRBD1 (6 bases). There are 14 residues in the CDR3. The ends were cut back, 2 bases at V and 2 bases at J, with 9 bases in the middle. Germline V CDR1 and CDR2: LNHDA, SQIVND (reference sequence). The CDR3 spells CASSISGQQETQYF. The CDR3 nucleotides are TGTGCCAGTAGTATATCAGGACAGCAAGAGACCCAGTACTTC.

This clone was seen once. The chain employs TRBV7-9 and TRBJ1-1; D unresolved. Germline CDR1 is SEHNR and CDR2 is FQNEAQ (reference sequence). The CDR3 consists of 14 residues. V lost 8 bases to trimming and J lost 1 base, with 14 bases between them. CDR3 loop: CASLKVGENTEAFF. DNA of the CDR3: TGTGCCAGCCTAAAGGTCGGGGAGAACACTGAAGCTTTCTTT. The full variable domain, rest sourced from reference TRBV7-9 and TRBJ1-1, is DTGVSQNPRHKITKRGQNVTFRCDPISEHNRLYWYRQTLGQGPEFLTYFQNEAQLEKSRLLSDRFSAERPKGSFSTLEIQRTEQGDSAMYLCASLKVGENTEAFFGQGTRLTVV.

This clone appeared once. This chain uses TRBV11-2 with TRBJ2-2; 7 bases fit TRBD1. The V and J ends lost 6 bases and 4 bases, in that order; junction bases with no gene match: 8. The CDR3 runs to 15 residues. The V gene's germline CDR1 is SGHAT and CDR2 FQNNGV. The CDR3 sequence: CASRSIQGITGELFF. The CDR3 DNA sequence: TGTGCCAGCAGATCAATACAGGGGATCACCGGGGAGCTGTTTTTT.